This T cell receptor (beta chain) was observed in a study of PD-1 blockade in classical Hodgkin lymphoma (dated by TCRdb to about 2020). For the study in its entirety: Nivolumab dosing was 3 mg/kg intravenously every 2 weeks, continuing until either disease progression or unacceptable toxicity. To define a peripheral blood immune signature of response to PD-1 blockade in classical Hodgkin lymphoma, the study combined TCR beta sequencing with CyTOF. General findings and caveats noted by the study authors: Trial patients achieving complete response had baseline diversity similar to newly diagnosed patients, whereas partial responders and progressors had significantly lower diversity. Lower diversity was seen in patients whose nivolumab began less than 1 year after ASCT, and these patients were left out of later analyses so that immune reconstitution would not confound the results. A significant rise by C4D1 was seen in CD4+ but not CD8+ TCR diversity (p=0.0027 vs p=0.16), with the rise being most apparent in complete responders (p=0.02). Baseline TCR diversity was reported to be lower in newly diagnosed patients than in healthy donors, and even lower in relapsed/refractory patients. The study covered only a single clinical trial cohort, and the causes of the repertoire differences, possibly disease activity or prior therapy, were still not defined.

The CDR3 runs 14 amino acids, cysteine and phenylalanine included. CDR3 DNA only is kept here, 42 bases in frame from base 1. CDR1 and CDR2 are read off the germline V gene (reference sequence) as LNHDA and SQIVND. A distance of 14 bases separates the germline ends of V and J, which lose 7 bases and 1 base respectively. Genomic DNA was extracted with the Qiagen DNeasy kit from unsorted PBMCs and from negatively selected CD4+ and CD8+ fractions. Using primers that anneal to V and J segments, immunoSEQ multiplex PCR amplified the TCR beta CDR3 regions. A synthetic immune receptor repertoire was used to minimize amplification bias, and remaining bias was computationally removed after sequencing. As for the original processing: Repertoire diversity was quantified as the Shannon entropy index using custom Python scripts. Unsorted, CD4+ and CD8+ repertoires were analyzed separately, except for combined analyses in which CD4+ and CD8+ sequences were merged in silico. A clone counted as expanded when the clone's frequency after treatment rose at least 2-fold relative to C1D1, and clones undetected at baseline were given a pseudocount of 0.5. Clones with 0 or 1 copy at C1D1 were classified as singleton clones, and clones with 2 or more copies were classified as non-singleton clones. By matching protein sequences in sorted samples from the same patient, clones expanded in unsorted samples were annotated as CD4+, CD8+ or unknown. Wilcoxon tests on paired samples were used to test changes in diversity from C1D1 to C4D1. The clones in this table, taken by TCRdb from immuneACCESS, are in-frame only. Not every clone is retained; where verified, under half of the shortfall comes from an unresolved V gene, and the cause of the rest is unknown. Clonal size and the V and J genes are those of that table, whereas D and trimming came from the DNA. This sample has approximately 160,000 clones in its table, and approximately 72% of those were observed once. The ten largest clones represent roughly 8.4% of the sample.

Points on this clone: Its recognized antigen is unknown. No qualities accompany the bases; no much larger clone lies one base away.

Taken with the paper, the label for time point translates to: cycle 2 day 1 (C2D1) of nivolumab. All trial patients had relapsed after autologous stem cell transplantation, with cohorts A, B and C differing in prior brentuximab vedotin exposure. The trial cohort comprised a few dozen patients with relapsed/refractory classical Hodgkin lymphoma whose best overall responses were complete response, partial response or progressive disease. In the multi-cohort phase II CheckMate 205 trial, trial patients received single-agent nivolumab. An independent review committee assessed best overall response by applying the 2007 International Working Group response criteria. Trial PBMCs were collected immediately before nivolumab initiation (C1D1) and during therapy at cycle 2 day 1 and cycle 4 day 1. Peripheral blood was collected in 8 mL Vacutainer Cell Preparation Tubes, from which PBMCs were isolated by centrifugation and then cryopreserved.

The receptor was derived from a human donor with classical Hodgkin lymphoma. Here the sequenced sample was peripheral blood mononuclear cells (PBMCs), taken before the second cycle of nivolumab. The chain is made from TRBV19 and TRBJ2-7; perhaps TRBD1 is the D gene, with 5 bases matching. The CDR3 loop reads CASTTAIGSYEQYF. The nucleotide sequence is TGTGCCAGTACGACAGCTATAGGGTCCTACGAGCAGTACTTC. Full variable domain (CDR3 extended with the reference TRBV19 and TRBJ2-7 proteins): DGGITQSPKYLFRKEGQNVTLSCEQNLNHDAMYWYRQDPGQGLRLIYYSQIVNDFQKGDIAEGYSVSREKKESFPLTVTSAQKNPTAFYLCASTTAIGSYEQYFGPGTRLTVT.